Sequencing of this T cell receptor beta chain was carried out in a study of shared clonotypes between healthy human individuals. Sequencing was performed with immunoSEQ multiplex PCR; in TCRdb, only in-frame clones are kept and a portion is missing. The table has under 650,000 clones, 90% to 97% seen once. Germline V gene lookup returns CDR1 MDHEN and CDR2 SYDVKM. Trimming took 7 bases from V and 7 from J, leaving 12 bases between them. CDR3 length equals 12 residues. On this clone: As yet, its antigen is unknown.

General observations from the study: Naive subsets tended to show greater estimated richness than memory subsets.

The sample consisted of naive CD4+ T cells sorted from blood. Subset given: CD45RA+ positively selected. The source is a woman in her 30s in good health. The gene calls are TRBV28 and TRBJ2-3; D remains unclear. The CDR3 protein is CASTSTENTQYF. The CDR3 DNA reads TGTGCCAGCACCTCGACGGAGAATACGCAGTATTTT.